The 2 T cell receptor beta chains below all came from one sample that was sequenced in a study of T cells expressing NK-cell markers. TCRdb reworked the 5' RACE reads into one entry per CDR3 protein, no DNA. This sample's table has roughly 380,000 distinct CDR3 sequences. Input material: blood T cells: a sorted CD56 or NKG2C T cell subset, CD4+ or CD8+ T cells, or bulk PBMC T cells (not recorded which). The receptors derive from a man aged 18 to 70 in good health.

The V gene is TRBV4-1, the J gene TRBJ2-7; without DNA, the TCRdb call of TRBD2 cannot be checked. This CDR3 contains 16 residues. Per the germline V gene, CDR1 is MGHRA and CDR2 is YSYEKL. The CDR3 reads CASSPTVAGGSYEQYF.

The V gene is TRBV7-2, the J gene TRBJ2-3; TCRdb gives TRBD2 as the D gene, but with no DNA this cannot be confirmed. Germline CDR1 reads SGHTA; CDR2 reads FQGNSA. The CDR3 is 15 residues long. CDR3 loop: CASRNRGGGTDTQYF.